This T cell receptor beta chain was found in a study of cytomegalovirus exposure and HLA in healthy donors. The overall study: There were 300 to 400 genotyped donors. Of these, 81% fell in the genetic ancestry cluster associated with self-reported Caucasian donors.

With regard to this clone: Its antigen remains unidentified.

V was clipped by 6 bases and J by 6 bases, with 13 bases between them. The V gene's germline CDR1 is KGHSH and CDR2 LQKENI. The CDR3 runs to 13 residues. PCR amplification relied on 60 Vbeta primers (plus 13 Jbeta primers). Method: immunoSEQ multiplex PCR; TCRdb's copy keeps in-frame clones and lacks some. This table holds around 100,000 clones, roughly four fifths found once. General study points: A prior analysis recorded that most TCR beta V segments were productive about 87% or about 30% of the time. The authors listed 150 to 200 TCR beta chains as cytomegalovirus-associated.

Sequencing was performed on PBMCs. This clonotype was sampled from a man between 40 and 49 years old in good health and CMV-seronegative. V usage is TRBV18 and J usage is TRBJ2-3; no firm D call. CDR3 sequence reads: CASSSSVADTQYF. The CDR3 coding sequence is TGTGCCAGCTCCTCCAGCGTGGCTGATACGCAGTATTTT.